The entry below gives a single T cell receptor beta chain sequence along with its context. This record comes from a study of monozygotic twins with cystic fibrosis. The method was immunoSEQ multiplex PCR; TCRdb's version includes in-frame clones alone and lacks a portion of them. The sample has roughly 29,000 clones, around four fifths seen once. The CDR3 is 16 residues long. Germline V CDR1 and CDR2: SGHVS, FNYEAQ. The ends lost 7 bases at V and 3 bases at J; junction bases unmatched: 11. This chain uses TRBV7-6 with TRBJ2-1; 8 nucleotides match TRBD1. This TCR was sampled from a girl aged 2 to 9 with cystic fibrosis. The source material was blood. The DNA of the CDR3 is TGTGCCAGCACCCACAGGGGGACGGAAAACTACAATGAGCAGTTCTTC. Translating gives CASTHRGTENYNEQFF.